The subject of this entry is one T cell receptor beta chain. This entry comes from a study of blood T cell repertoires in COVID-19. Study context: The samples span acute and convalescent COVID-19 from the United States, Italy and Spain. Sources were T cells, B-cell-depleted T cells, or PBMCs; the material itself was cDNA or gDNA.

Original processing notes: For nucleated cells, counts were estimated from reference gene primer amplification. Clones were sequenced by immunoSEQ multiplex PCR, and TCRdb holds only the in-frame ones, with some missing. V, J and clone size are taken as reported in that table, and D and trimming were inferred from the DNA itself. In the table there are approximately 82,000 clones, around 80% of which are singletons. Trimming left V 5 bases short and J 2 bases short, with 12 bases between. The CDR3 loop spans 14 amino acids. The germline V gene has CDR1 SGHVS and CDR2 FQNEAQ. The chain employs TRBV7-8 and TRBJ1-1; the D is unclear. The sequence was obtained from a woman in her sixties or seventies with acute or convalescent COVID-19. The sample taken for sequencing was peripheral blood. In DNA, the CDR3 is TGTGCCAGCAGCCCCGACCGGAGTAACACTGAAGCTTTCTTT. This codes for CASSPDRSNTEAFF.